The clone carrying this T cell receptor beta chain has only a few counts. Its antigen is still unknown. Looked up from germline, CDR1 is SQVTM and CDR2 is ANQGSEA. Trimming removed 5 bases at V and 2 bases at J, with 20 bases between. This CDR3 spans 16 amino acids. cDNA molecules, individually, were tagged with unique molecular identifiers. MiXCR, applied by TCRdb to the 5' RACE reads, yields one record per CDR3 protein. The sample holds approximately 73,000 distinct CDR3 sequences; about 13% are singletons and the top ten take 1.1%. The source of the sample is a study of early T cells in non-severe SARS-CoV-2 infection. In the study overall: The authors sequenced bulk RNA from unsorted whole blood, leaving chains unpaired.

Broader study findings: VDJdb-based matching was biased toward anti-spike CD8 responses and missed private and CD4 specificities.

The chain joins TRBV29-1 to TRBJ2-3; no clear D. The TCR was taken from an adult who was a healthcare worker with PCR-confirmed SARS-CoV-2 infection or an uninfected control (not recorded which). The sample taken for sequencing was whole blood. CDR3 sequence reads: CSVPHGRIDFTDTQYF. The CDR3, as DNA: TGCAGCGTTCCCCATGGGCGGATAGACTTCACAGATACGCAGTATTTT.